Listed here are 9 T cell receptor beta chains from one sample, sequenced in a study of blood T cell repertoires in COVID-19. TCRdb's table, derived via immunoSEQ multiplex PCR, lists solely in-frame clones and lacks some. The repertoire has hundreds of thousands of clones, roughly 82% of them found once; the top ten carry 4.5% to 6%. The specimen was peripheral blood. The receptors were sampled from a woman of 80 years or more with active or convalescent COVID-19.

This chain connects TRBV2 to TRBJ2-3; 7 positions agree with TRBD1. The ends lost 6 bases at V and 0 bases at J; junction bases unmatched: 6. CDR3 size: 15 residues. Looked up from germline, CDR1 is SNHLY and CDR2 is FYNNEI. The CDR3 reads CASRPGTVSTDTQYF. The CDR3 DNA reads as TGTGCCAGCAGACCCGGGACAGTGAGCACAGATACGCAGTATTTT.

The chain couples TRBV30 to TRBJ2-6; the D gene is possibly TRBD1 (6 bases). Germline loops: CDR1 GTSNPN, CDR2 SVGIG (reference sequence). V was pared by 5 bases and J by 2 bases, with 22 bases between. The CDR3 extends over 18 amino acids. CDR3 coding DNA: TGTGCCTGGGGAAACAGGGCCCGCAACACCCCTGGGGCCAACGTCCTGACTTTC. Translation gives CAWGNRARNTPGANVLTF.

This sequence joins TRBV11-3 and TRBJ2-3, with TRBD1 matching over 10 bases. Germline-derived CDR1 and CDR2 are SGHNT and YENEEA. The CDR3 consists of 15 residues. V lost 5 bases, J lost 4 bases, and 6 bases stayed unmatched. CDR3 residues: CASSPTGGPADTQYF. CDR3 in DNA: TGTGCCAGCAGCCCGACAGGGGGCCCGGCAGATACGCAGTATTTT.

The rearrangement uses TRBV2 and TRBJ2-5; unclear D gene. Germline CDR1 SNHLY, CDR2 FYNNEI. Trimming cost V 6 bases and J 2 bases, with 7 bases left between them. CDR3 length: 12 residues. CDR3 bases: TGTGCCAGCAGCCGCGAACAAGAGACCCAGTACTTC. It codes for CASSREQETQYF.

The rearrangement joins TRBV5-1 to TRBJ2-3; 10 bases line up with TRBD2. The CDR3 is made up of 13 amino acids. The V gene end was trimmed by 6 bases and the J gene end by 10 bases; junction bases not matched to a gene: 8. Germline lookup yields CDR1 SGHRS and CDR2 YFSETQ. Here the CDR3 reads CASTPSGGTSQYF. The DNA of the CDR3 is TGCGCCAGCACCCCTAGCGGGGGCACGTCGCAGTATTTT.

The gene calls are TRBV11-3 and TRBJ2-3; D is possibly TRBD2 (6 bases). V lost 3 bases to trimming and J lost 0 bases, with 13 bases between them. Germline CDR1 and CDR2: SGHNT and YENEEA. CDR3 size: 16 residues. Written as DNA, the CDR3 is TGTGCCAGCAGCTTGGGGACGGACTATAGCACAGATACGCAGTATTTT. The encoded protein is CASSLGTDYSTDTQYF.

The chain is built from TRBV7-9 and TRBJ2-7; TRBD1 is a possible D gene (6 bases). CDR3 length equals 12 residues. V dropped 5 bases and J dropped 6 bases, with 11 bases sitting between them. Per the germline V gene, CDR1 is SEHNR and CDR2 is FQNEAQ (reference sequence). Here the CDR3 DNA reads TGTGCCAGCAGCATAGACAGGACCGAGCAGTACTTC. The encoded protein is CASSIDRTEQYF.

The sample holds a few counts of this clone. V usage is TRBV7-9 and J usage is TRBJ1-5; TRBD1 aligns across 7 bases. Germline CDR1 and CDR2: SEHNR and FQNEAQ (reference sequence). With 5 bases clipped from V and 0 bases from J, the junction kept 13 bases outside the gene matches. The length of the CDR3 is 18 residues. CDR3 sequence (DNA): TGTGCCAGCAGCCTATACAATGTTGGGACAGATAGCAATCAGCCCCAGCATTTT. Its translation: CASSLYNVGTDSNQPQHF.

The chain carries TRBV3-1 (or the pseudogene TRBV3-2) and TRBJ1-2; D is ambiguous. With 4 bases removed from V and 3 bases from J, the gap between germline ends came to 9 bases. This CDR3 region has 13 residues. The germline V gene has CDR1 LGHDT and CDR2 YNNKEL (reference sequence). The CDR3 protein is CASSLTRYYGYTF. DNA of the CDR3: TGTGCCAGCAGCCTCACCCGGTACTATGGCTACACCTTC.